This TCR beta chain was identified during a study of CD8+ T cells in alopecia areata. Extracted RNA was reverse transcribed into cDNA, the sequencing template. Sequencing was performed with immunoSEQ multiplex PCR; in TCRdb, only in-frame clones are kept and a portion is missing. The sample yields about 23,000 clones, roughly 52% seen once. V was pared by 5 bases and J by 8 bases, with 16 bases between. Germline values: CDR1 SEHNR, CDR2 FQNEAQ (reference sequence). The CDR3 extends over 14 amino acids. There are a few counts of this clone. This sequence originates from a human donor with alopecia areata. The chain combines TRBV7-9 with TRBJ2-1, with D possibly being TRBD1 (5 bases). The specimen sequenced was NKG2D-high CD8+ T cells sorted from blood. The CDR3 sequence: CASSPPVRVDEQFF. In nucleotides, the CDR3 is TGTGCCAGCAGCCCCCCGGTCAGGGTAGATGAGCAGTTCTTC.